These T cell receptor beta chains were read from a single sample in a study of T cells after yellow fever vaccination. TCRdb processed the 5' RACE reads anew with MiXCR; each CDR3 protein has one entry. The data contain about 430,000 distinct CDR3 sequences, 15% to 20% of them singletons. Material: PBMCs, obtained before the yellow fever booster vaccination. The receptors here all came from a man aged 18 to 29 who received the YFV17D yellow fever vaccine. The CDR3 runs from the conserved cysteine through the conserved F or W. The order of the fields is CDR3 protein, CDR3 DNA, V gene, J gene, clone size, CDR3 length, D gene. The D gene is left open where the match is weak. Expanded clones are given a class, and other clones once, few, many or no size at all.

cdr3_aa: CASSEREGQGNQPQHF
cdr3_nt: TGTGCCAGCAGCGAGCGAGAGGGGCAAGGCAATCAGCCCCAGCATTTT
v_call: TRBV7-8
j_call: TRBJ1-5
clone_size: few
cdr3_length: 16
d_call: -

cdr3_aa: CSAIQGNQPQHF
cdr3_nt: TGCAGTGCCATACAGGGGAATCAGCCCCAGCATTTT
v_call: TRBV20-1
j_call: TRBJ1-5
clone_size: -
cdr3_length: 12
d_call: TRBD1

cdr3_aa: CASSYSGEESQYF
cdr3_nt: TGTGCCAGCAGTTACTCGGGGGAAGAGTCCCAGTACTTC
v_call: TRBV6-5
j_call: TRBJ2-5
clone_size: few
cdr3_length: 13
d_call: -

cdr3_aa: CASSLRTSVAGYEQYF
cdr3_nt: TGTGCCAGCAGCTTAAGGACTAGCGTGGCCGGGTACGAGCAGTACTTC
v_call: TRBV7-8
j_call: TRBJ2-7
clone_size: -
cdr3_length: 16
d_call: TRBD2

cdr3_aa: CSVGGASTGELFF
cdr3_nt: TGCAGCGTAGGGGGCGCGAGCACCGGGGAGCTGTTTTTT
v_call: TRBV29-1
j_call: TRBJ2-2
clone_size: -
cdr3_length: 13
d_call: TRBD1

cdr3_aa: CASSQRQGPNYGYTF
cdr3_nt: TGTGCCAGCAGTCAGCGACAGGGACCTAACTATGGCTACACCTTC
v_call: TRBV6-5
j_call: TRBJ1-2
clone_size: few
cdr3_length: 15
d_call: TRBD1

cdr3_aa: CASSLRTSSYNSPLHF
cdr3_nt: TGTGCCAGCAGCTTACGCACGAGCTCCTATAATTCACCCCTCCACTTT
v_call: TRBV7-2
j_call: TRBJ1-6
clone_size: few
cdr3_length: 16
d_call: -

cdr3_aa: CASSLERSNTEAFF
cdr3_nt: TGTGCCAGCAGCTTAGAGCGCAGTAACACTGAAGCTTTCTTT
v_call: TRBV7-6
j_call: TRBJ1-1
clone_size: -
cdr3_length: 14
d_call: -

cdr3_aa: CSVEGSGTSTDTQYF
cdr3_nt: TGCAGCGTTGAAGGTAGCGGGACTAGCACAGATACGCAGTATTTT
v_call: TRBV29-1
j_call: TRBJ2-3
clone_size: -
cdr3_length: 15
d_call: TRBD2

cdr3_aa: CASSTRQVGSSYNEQFF
cdr3_nt: TGTGCCAGCAGCACGAGACAGGTGGGGAGCTCCTACAATGAGCAGTTCTTC
v_call: TRBV7-9
j_call: TRBJ2-1
clone_size: -
cdr3_length: 17
d_call: -

cdr3_aa: CASSQDSGVGNTIYF
cdr3_nt: TGCGCCAGCAGCCAAGATTCCGGGGTGGGGAACACCATATATTTT
v_call: TRBV4-3
j_call: TRBJ1-3
clone_size: -
cdr3_length: 15
d_call: -

cdr3_aa: CASSRGLAQFF
cdr3_nt: TGTGCCAGCAGCCGAGGACTAGCGCAGTTCTTC
v_call: TRBV7-2
j_call: TRBJ2-1
clone_size: -
cdr3_length: 11
d_call: TRBD2

cdr3_aa: CASSLTGARRQFF
cdr3_nt: TGTGCCAGCAGCCTGACAGGGGCAAGAAGGCAGTTCTTC
v_call: TRBV11-3
j_call: TRBJ2-1
clone_size: -
cdr3_length: 13
d_call: TRBD1

cdr3_aa: CASSWLAGGYQETQYF
cdr3_nt: TGTGCCAGCAGCTGGCTAGCGGGGGGCTACCAAGAGACCCAGTACTTC
v_call: TRBV7-8
j_call: TRBJ2-5
clone_size: -
cdr3_length: 16
d_call: TRBD2

cdr3_aa: CASSQVGGRWETQYF
cdr3_nt: TGTGCCAGCAGCCAAGTGGGGGGGCGATGGGAGACCCAGTACTTC
v_call: TRBV3-1
j_call: TRBJ2-5
clone_size: -
cdr3_length: 15
d_call: -

cdr3_aa: CASSPGQGVVYEQYF
cdr3_nt: TGTGCCAGCAGCCCTGGACAGGGAGTAGTCTACGAGCAGTACTTC
v_call: TRBV12-3/TRBV12-4
j_call: TRBJ2-7
clone_size: -
cdr3_length: 15
d_call: TRBD1

cdr3_aa: CASSLGAGANYGYTF
cdr3_nt: TGCGCCAGCAGCTTGGGGGCAGGGGCTAACTATGGCTACACCTTC
v_call: TRBV5-1
j_call: TRBJ1-2
clone_size: -
cdr3_length: 15
d_call: -

cdr3_aa: CASIITGTGYGYTF
cdr3_nt: TGTGCCAGCATCATTACCGGGACAGGGTATGGCTACACCTTC
v_call: TRBV28
j_call: TRBJ1-2
clone_size: -
cdr3_length: 14
d_call: TRBD1

cdr3_aa: CASRLQGGETQYF
cdr3_nt: TGTGCCAGCAGGCTGCAAGGAGGAGAGACCCAGTACTTC
v_call: TRBV6-1
j_call: TRBJ2-5
clone_size: many
cdr3_length: 13
d_call: -

cdr3_aa: CASSLEQGDTEAFF
cdr3_nt: TGTGCCAGCAGCCTCGAACAGGGGGACACTGAAGCTTTCTTT
v_call: TRBV7-9
j_call: TRBJ1-1
clone_size: few
cdr3_length: 14
d_call: TRBD1

cdr3_aa: CASSPEIGDTQYF
cdr3_nt: TGTGCCAGCAGCCCAGAGATAGGAGATACGCAGTATTTT
v_call: TRBV7-9
j_call: TRBJ2-3
clone_size: -
cdr3_length: 13
d_call: -

cdr3_aa: CASSQLDLGLAGGNEQFF
cdr3_nt: TGCGCCAGCAGCCAGCTCGACCTCGGACTAGCGGGGGGCAATGAGCAGTTCTTC
v_call: TRBV4-1
j_call: TRBJ2-1
clone_size: few
cdr3_length: 18
d_call: TRBD2